The present entry profiles one T cell receptor beta chain with its context. No antigen is known for it. Naive CD45RA+ and memory CD45RA-negative subsets were split from CD4+ cells. The data are from a study of shared clonotypes between healthy human individuals. Regarding the study as a whole: Exclusively blood specimens were collected; tissue repertoires likely differ. The generation probabilities recorded for non-shared clonotypes fell below those of clonotypes shared by all four donors.

Trimming stripped 4 bases from V and 7 bases from J, with 17 bases between. This CDR3 has 14 amino acids. Germline CDR1 is SGHRS and CDR2 is YFSETQ. Clones were sequenced by immunoSEQ multiplex PCR, and TCRdb holds only the in-frame ones, with some missing. The sample includes 2 million to 3 million clones, 90% to 95% of them seen just once. The material sequenced was naive CD4+ T cells from PBMCs. Subset given: CD45RA+ positively selected. The source is a man aged 18-30 years in good health. Some clones in this sample may be carry-over from other donors' samples. V and J are TRBV5-1 and TRBJ1-2; D is unresolved. CDR3 nucleotides: TGCGCCAGCAGCGCATCCGGACCGGTGGGTGGCTACACCTTC. This translates into CASSASGPVGGYTF.